The rows below give T cell receptor beta chains drawn from one sample of a study of blood T cell repertoires in COVID-19. Sequencing used immunoSEQ multiplex PCR; TCRdb keeps in-frame clones, though not all of them. The sample has 100,000 to 150,000 clones; around 86% are singletons. The source material was peripheral blood. These receptor sequences come from a man aged 55 to 69 with acute or convalescent COVID-19. Each CDR3 is given with its conserved first and last residue. Each record gives: D gene, V gene, CDR3 length, J gene, clone size, CDR3 protein, CDR3 DNA. The D gene is left open where the match is weak. Clone size is given for some rows only: seen once, a few or many times, or a class if the clone is expanded.

d_gene: TRBD1
v_gene: TRBV18
len: 13
j_gene: TRBJ1-2
abundance: once
CDR3aa: CASSPWDRADYTF
CDR3nt: TGTGCCAGCTCACCTTGGGACAGGGCAGACTACACCTTC

d_gene: NA
v_gene: TRBV16
len: 17
j_gene: TRBJ1-5
abundance: NA
CDR3aa: CASSQKGGYTSNQPQHF
CDR3nt: TGTGCCAGCAGTCAAAAGGGAGGCTATACAAGCAATCAGCCCCAGCATTTT

d_gene: TRBD1
v_gene: TRBV5-4
len: 14
j_gene: TRBJ1-2
abundance: NA
CDR3aa: CASSFSGGSYGYTF
CDR3nt: TGTGCCAGCAGCTTTTCAGGGGGGAGCTATGGCTACACCTTC

d_gene: NA
v_gene: TRBV11-1
len: 13
j_gene: TRBJ2-1
abundance: NA
CDR3aa: CASSLGGVHEQFF
CDR3nt: TGTGCCAGCAGCTTAGGAGGCGTCCATGAGCAGTTCTTC

d_gene: NA
v_gene: TRBV14
len: 14
j_gene: TRBJ1-1
abundance: once
CDR3aa: CASSQVRERTEAFF
CDR3nt: TGTGCCAGCAGCCAAGTGAGGGAGCGCACTGAAGCTTTCTTT

d_gene: NA
v_gene: TRBV10-3
len: 12
j_gene: TRBJ2-3
abundance: NA
CDR3aa: CAINTGSDTQYF
CDR3nt: TGTGCCATCAACACAGGGTCAGATACGCAGTATTTT

d_gene: NA
v_gene: TRBV18
len: 13
j_gene: TRBJ2-7
abundance: once
CDR3aa: CASSRTATYEQYF
CDR3nt: TGTGCCAGCTCTCGGACAGCCACCTACGAGCAGTACTTC

d_gene: NA
v_gene: TRBV20-1
len: 10
j_gene: TRBJ2-1
abundance: NA
CDR3aa: CSAYLNEQFF
CDR3nt: TGCAGTGCTTATCTCAATGAGCAGTTCTTC

d_gene: NA
v_gene: TRBV9
len: 15
j_gene: TRBJ1-5
abundance: NA
CDR3aa: CASSVEGVGGQPQHF
CDR3nt: TGTGCCAGCAGCGTAGAGGGGGTAGGAGGACAGCCCCAGCATTTT

d_gene: NA
v_gene: TRBV19
len: 15
j_gene: TRBJ2-6
abundance: NA
CDR3aa: CASSIGGSGANVLTF
CDR3nt: TGTGCCAGTAGTATAGGCGGCTCTGGGGCCAACGTCCTGACTTTC

d_gene: TRBD2
v_gene: TRBV10-3
len: 13
j_gene: TRBJ2-1
abundance: once
CDR3aa: CAIKSSGYNEQFF
CDR3nt: TGTGCCATCAAATCTAGCGGCTACAATGAGCAGTTCTTC

d_gene: NA
v_gene: TRBV9
len: 14
j_gene: TRBJ2-2
abundance: NA
CDR3aa: CASSVGQHTGELFF
CDR3nt: TGTGCCAGCAGCGTAGGACAGCACACCGGGGAGCTGTTTTTT

d_gene: TRBD1
v_gene: TRBV28
len: 15
j_gene: TRBJ1-2
abundance: NA
CDR3aa: CASSFGTGYIGGYTF
CDR3nt: TGTGCCAGCAGTTTCGGGACAGGTTATATAGGAGGCTACACCTTC

d_gene: TRBD2
v_gene: TRBV5-1
len: 16
j_gene: TRBJ2-1
abundance: NA
CDR3aa: CASSAYRLADYNEQFF
CDR3nt: TGCGCCAGCAGCGCTTATCGACTAGCGGACTACAATGAGCAGTTCTTC

d_gene: NA
v_gene: TRBV6-5
len: 13
j_gene: TRBJ1-1
abundance: once
CDR3aa: CASSYLGGTEAFF
CDR3nt: TGTGCCAGCAGTTACCTTGGCGGCACTGAAGCTTTCTTT

d_gene: TRBD2
v_gene: TRBV30
len: 16
j_gene: TRBJ2-1
abundance: NA
CDR3aa: CAWSMKGLAGLPEQFF
CDR3nt: TGTGCCTGGAGTATGAAGGGACTAGCGGGACTACCTGAGCAGTTCTTC

d_gene: NA
v_gene: TRBV18
len: 14
j_gene: TRBJ1-5
abundance: NA
CDR3aa: CASSTEHSNQPQHF
CDR3nt: TGTGCCAGCTCGACAGAGCATAGCAATCAGCCCCAGCATTTT

d_gene: TRBD1
v_gene: TRBV19
len: 18
j_gene: TRBJ2-2
abundance: NA
CDR3aa: CASSPPLRTGGVPGELFF
CDR3nt: TGTGCCAGTAGTCCCCCGCTCCGTACAGGGGGCGTCCCGGGGGAGCTGTTTTTT

d_gene: TRBD1
v_gene: TRBV10-1
len: 16
j_gene: TRBJ2-7
abundance: NA
CDR3aa: CASRRTGKTMNYEQYF
CDR3nt: TGCGCCAGCAGGCGGACAGGGAAAACTATGAACTACGAGCAGTACTTC

d_gene: TRBD1
v_gene: TRBV7-2
len: 15
j_gene: TRBJ1-5
abundance: few
CDR3aa: CASSLRQTGVQPQHF
CDR3nt: TGTGCCAGCAGCTTAAGGCAAACAGGGGTTCAGCCCCAGCATTTT

d_gene: NA
v_gene: TRBV3-1/TRBV3-2
len: 16
j_gene: TRBJ2-5
abundance: NA
CDR3aa: CASSQDGWRVQETQYF
CDR3nt: TGTGCCAGCAGCCAAGATGGGTGGCGGGTCCAAGAGACCCAGTACTTC

d_gene: NA
v_gene: TRBV29-1
len: 13
j_gene: TRBJ1-2
abundance: NA
CDR3aa: CSVKTGTRYGYTF
CDR3nt: TGCAGCGTCAAAACCGGGACTAGGTATGGCTACACCTTC

d_gene: TRBD1
v_gene: TRBV18
len: 14
j_gene: TRBJ1-5
abundance: NA
CDR3aa: CASSSQGAGQPQHF
CDR3nt: TGTGCCAGCTCATCTCAGGGGGCGGGACAGCCCCAGCATTTT

d_gene: TRBD1
v_gene: TRBV6-6
len: 14
j_gene: TRBJ1-2
abundance: medium-sized
CDR3aa: CASTRNRGYDGYTF
CDR3nt: TGTGCCAGCACCCGGAACAGGGGATACGATGGCTACACCTTC

d_gene: NA
v_gene: TRBV2
len: 14
j_gene: TRBJ2-1
abundance: NA
CDR3aa: CASSAEGAYNEQFF
CDR3nt: TGTGCCAGCAGTGCCGAGGGCGCCTACAATGAGCAGTTCTTC

d_gene: TRBD2
v_gene: TRBV27
len: 16
j_gene: TRBJ2-1
abundance: NA
CDR3aa: CASSLRAGGNYNEQFF
CDR3nt: TGTGCCAGCAGTTTACGAGCGGGAGGGAACTACAATGAGCAGTTCTTC

d_gene: NA
v_gene: TRBV3-1/TRBV3-2
len: 12
j_gene: TRBJ2-1
abundance: NA
CDR3aa: CASSGDFYEQFF
CDR3nt: TGTGCCAGCAGCGGGGACTTCTATGAGCAGTTCTTC

d_gene: TRBD1
v_gene: TRBV30
len: 14
j_gene: TRBJ2-5
abundance: NA
CDR3aa: CAYGQGGVSETQYF
CDR3nt: TGTGCCTACGGACAGGGGGGCGTCTCTGAGACCCAGTACTTC

d_gene: TRBD2
v_gene: TRBV5-1
len: 14
j_gene: TRBJ2-7
abundance: NA
CDR3aa: CASSQGLLPREQYF
CDR3nt: TGCGCCAGCAGCCAGGGACTACTTCCTCGGGAGCAGTACTTC

d_gene: NA
v_gene: TRBV3-1/TRBV3-2
len: 15
j_gene: TRBJ2-3
abundance: NA
CDR3aa: CASSLGGGGQDTQYF
CDR3nt: TGTGCCAGCAGCCTCGGTGGGGGAGGACAAGATACGCAGTATTTT

d_gene: NA
v_gene: TRBV18
len: 16
j_gene: TRBJ2-3
abundance: once
CDR3aa: CASSQVPGQAQDTQYF
CDR3nt: TGTGCCAGCTCACAAGTCCCGGGACAAGCTCAAGATACGCAGTATTTT

d_gene: TRBD2
v_gene: TRBV7-3
len: 14
j_gene: TRBJ2-1
abundance: NA
CDR3aa: CASSSGLASGEQFF
CDR3nt: TGTGCCAGCAGCTCCGGACTAGCGTCGGGTGAGCAGTTCTTC

d_gene: TRBD1
v_gene: TRBV27
len: 13
j_gene: TRBJ2-7
abundance: NA
CDR3aa: CASRVQGAGEQYF
CDR3nt: TGTGCCAGCAGGGTTCAGGGGGCGGGCGAGCAGTACTTC

d_gene: TRBD2
v_gene: TRBV7-3
len: 16
j_gene: TRBJ2-1
abundance: NA
CDR3aa: CASSLSPGLAYNEQFF
CDR3nt: TGTGCCAGCAGCTTGTCACCGGGACTAGCCTACAATGAGCAGTTCTTC

d_gene: NA
v_gene: TRBV11-1
len: 15
j_gene: TRBJ2-7
abundance: NA
CDR3aa: CASSLAPGHSYEQYF
CDR3nt: TGTGCCAGCAGCTTAGCGCCGGGACACTCCTACGAGCAGTACTTC

d_gene: NA
v_gene: TRBV9
len: 14
j_gene: TRBJ2-5
abundance: NA
CDR3aa: CASTRSGGFPVMYF
CDR3nt: TGTGCCAGCACCCGTAGTGGAGGCTTTCCCGTGATGTACTTC

d_gene: NA
v_gene: TRBV9
len: 15
j_gene: TRBJ2-7
abundance: NA
CDR3aa: CASSVAPSGIYEQYF
CDR3nt: TGTGCCAGCAGCGTAGCTCCCTCCGGGATATACGAGCAGTACTTC

d_gene: TRBD2
v_gene: TRBV7-3
len: 17
j_gene: TRBJ2-3
abundance: NA
CDR3aa: CASSLGTSGSVGDTQYF
CDR3nt: TGTGCCAGCAGCCTCGGGACTAGCGGGAGCGTAGGAGATACGCAGTATTTT

d_gene: NA
v_gene: TRBV19
len: 15
j_gene: TRBJ1-5
abundance: NA
CDR3aa: CASSSGVSSVQPQHF
CDR3nt: TGTGCCAGTAGTTCAGGGGTAAGTTCGGTTCAGCCCCAGCATTTT

d_gene: TRBD1
v_gene: TRBV7-9
len: 16
j_gene: TRBJ2-4
abundance: NA
CDR3aa: CASSPRIGTAENIQYF
CDR3nt: TGTGCCAGCAGCCCGAGGATCGGGACAGCGGAAAACATTCAGTACTTC

d_gene: TRBD2
v_gene: TRBV5-4
len: 15
j_gene: TRBJ2-1
abundance: NA
CDR3aa: CASSPTSGYYNEQFF
CDR3nt: TGTGCCAGCAGCCCAACTAGCGGATACTACAATGAGCAGTTCTTC

d_gene: TRBD2
v_gene: TRBV3-1/TRBV3-2
len: 15
j_gene: TRBJ2-1
abundance: NA
CDR3aa: CASSRTSGRRNEQFF
CDR3nt: TGTGCCAGCAGCCGGACTAGCGGGAGACGGAATGAGCAGTTCTTC

d_gene: NA
v_gene: TRBV6-6
len: 16
j_gene: TRBJ2-3
abundance: NA
CDR3aa: CASSYSTTAGFDTQYF
CDR3nt: TGTGCCAGCAGTTACTCCACTACGGCGGGATTCGATACGCAGTATTTT

d_gene: NA
v_gene: TRBV5-1
len: 13
j_gene: TRBJ1-3
abundance: NA
CDR3aa: CASSPGSGNTIYF
CDR3nt: TGCGCCAGCAGCCCCGGGTCTGGAAACACCATATATTTT

d_gene: NA
v_gene: TRBV28
len: 15
j_gene: TRBJ1-3
abundance: NA
CDR3aa: CASSNPRGSGNTIYF
CDR3nt: TGTGCCAGCAGTAACCCGCGGGGCTCTGGAAACACCATATATTTT

d_gene: TRBD1
v_gene: TRBV19
len: 14
j_gene: TRBJ2-7
abundance: NA
CDR3aa: CASSSLTGVYEQYF
CDR3nt: TGTGCCAGTAGTTCGCTGACAGGGGTCTACGAGCAGTACTTC

d_gene: TRBD2
v_gene: TRBV18
len: 14
j_gene: TRBJ2-1
abundance: NA
CDR3aa: CASSPLGTSRSPFF
CDR3nt: TGTGCCAGCTCACCCCTAGGGACTAGCCGCTCGCCGTTCTTC

d_gene: TRBD1
v_gene: TRBV4-1
len: 14
j_gene: TRBJ2-7
abundance: NA
CDR3aa: CASSFRQGAYEQYF
CDR3nt: TGCGCCAGCAGCTTCCGACAGGGAGCCTACGAGCAGTACTTC

d_gene: NA
v_gene: TRBV28
len: 16
j_gene: TRBJ1-5
abundance: NA
CDR3aa: CASSLLGQSANQPQHF
CDR3nt: TGTGCCAGCAGTCTATTGGGTCAGAGCGCCAATCAGCCCCAGCATTTT

d_gene: NA
v_gene: TRBV4-1
len: 18
j_gene: TRBJ2-1
abundance: NA
CDR3aa: CASSQWLGGTSSYNEQFF
CDR3nt: TGCGCCAGCAGCCAATGGTTGGGCGGGACCAGCTCCTACAATGAGCAGTTCTTC

d_gene: NA
v_gene: TRBV2
len: 13
j_gene: TRBJ1-4
abundance: NA
CDR3aa: CASSVGGNEKLFF
CDR3nt: TGTGCCAGCAGTGTGGGGGGTAATGAAAAACTGTTTTTT

d_gene: TRBD1
v_gene: TRBV28
len: 16
j_gene: TRBJ1-3
abundance: NA
CDR3aa: CASSPRTGGSGNTIYF
CDR3nt: TGTGCCAGCAGTCCCAGGACAGGGGGCTCTGGAAACACCATATATTTT

d_gene: TRBD1
v_gene: TRBV20-1
len: 11
j_gene: TRBJ2-7
abundance: NA
CDR3aa: CSARQGYEQYF
CDR3nt: TGCAGTGCTCGACAGGGTTACGAGCAGTACTTC